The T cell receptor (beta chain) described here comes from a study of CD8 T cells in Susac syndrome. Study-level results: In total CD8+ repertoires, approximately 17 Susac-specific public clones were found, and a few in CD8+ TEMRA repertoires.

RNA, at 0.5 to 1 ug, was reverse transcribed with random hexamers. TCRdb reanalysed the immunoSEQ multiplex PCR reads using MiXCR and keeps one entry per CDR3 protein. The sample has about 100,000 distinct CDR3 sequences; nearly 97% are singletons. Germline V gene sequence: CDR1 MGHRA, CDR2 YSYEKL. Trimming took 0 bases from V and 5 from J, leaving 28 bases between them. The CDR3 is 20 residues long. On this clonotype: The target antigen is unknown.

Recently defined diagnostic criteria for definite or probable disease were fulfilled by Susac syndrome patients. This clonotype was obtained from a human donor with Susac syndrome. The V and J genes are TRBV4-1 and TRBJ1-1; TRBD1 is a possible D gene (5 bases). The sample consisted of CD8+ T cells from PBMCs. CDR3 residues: CASSQDIWGTRKLPGTEAFF. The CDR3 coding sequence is TGCGCCAGCAGCCAAGATATTTGGGGGACTCGAAAATTACCTGGAACTGAAGCTTTCTTT.